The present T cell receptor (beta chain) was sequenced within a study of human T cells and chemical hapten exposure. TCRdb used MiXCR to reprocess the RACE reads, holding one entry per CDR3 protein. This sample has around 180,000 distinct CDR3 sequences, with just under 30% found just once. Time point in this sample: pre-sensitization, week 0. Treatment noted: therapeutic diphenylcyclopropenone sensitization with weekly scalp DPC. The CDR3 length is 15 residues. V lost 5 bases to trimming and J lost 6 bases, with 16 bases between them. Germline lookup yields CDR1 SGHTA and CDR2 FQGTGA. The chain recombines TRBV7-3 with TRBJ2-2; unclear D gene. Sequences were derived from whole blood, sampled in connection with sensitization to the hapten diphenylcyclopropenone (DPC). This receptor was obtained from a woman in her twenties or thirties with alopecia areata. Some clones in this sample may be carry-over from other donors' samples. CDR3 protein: CASSPVAATPGELFF. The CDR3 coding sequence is TGTGCCAGCAGCCCCGTCGCCGCGACCCCCGGGGAGCTGTTTTTT.